This T cell receptor (beta chain) was identified during a study of T cell responses to AZD1222 COVID-19 vaccine. Study-wide background: Investigators merged groups given second doses at roughly 4 or roughly 12 weeks. Study-level findings and limits: Per reports, nearly half of all spike-specific TCRs target regions that are unmutated in variants. Sampled repertoires all dated from after the peak T cell response.

Germline V gene lookup returns CDR1 SGHVS and CDR2 FQNEAQ. V lost 2 bases, J lost 3 bases, and 8 bases stayed unmatched. CDR3 length: 16 amino acids. Only in-frame clones appear in the TCRdb table, and some are missing; sequencing was by immunoSEQ multiplex PCR. The repertoire holds approximately 20,000 clones, with around 82% as singletons. Comments on this clone: Its antigen is undetermined.

The source of this sequence is an adult in good health. The gene calls are TRBV7-8 and TRBJ2-7; 9 bases agree with TRBD2. Material: peripheral blood, obtained on day 0 of AZD1222 vaccination. In DNA, the CDR3 is TGTGCCAGCAGCTTAAAGGTTAGCGGGGGATACTACGAGCAGTACTTC. It encodes CASSLKVSGGYYEQYF.